The clone carrying this T cell receptor (beta chain) was found many times. The antigen is unknown. Trimming removed 1 base from V and 9 bases from J, with 16 bases in between. In germline, CDR1 is SGHTA, CDR2 FQGNSA. The CDR3 runs to 15 residues. The data stem from a study of CD8 T cells in ankylosing spondylitis. The study, taken as a whole, reports: CD8+ disease-linked clones were present at relatively low frequencies in blood. As reported, disease-linked clones showed significant enrichment in matched ankylosing spondylitis synovial fluid. In ankylosing spondylitis blood, a motif of seven or eight highly homologous TCR beta variants appeared characteristic.

TCRdb recomputed calls from the 5' RACE reads with MiXCR, one row per CDR3 protein. Among fewer than 550,000 distinct CDR3 sequences listed, about 5.7% were seen once. Sequencing input: blood, either unsorted or a sorted T cell fraction (not recorded which). This TCR was sampled from a male donor with ankylosing spondylitis. The chain carries TRBV7-2 and TRBJ1-5; D remains ambiguous. This CDR3 is CASSLGGGHPGPQHF. The CDR3 DNA reads TGTGCCAGCAGCTTAGGAGGCGGTCACCCGGGGCCCCAGCATTTT.